This T cell receptor (beta chain) was documented in a study of blood T cell repertoires in COVID-19. Assay used: immunoSEQ multiplex PCR; TCRdb lists only in-frame clones, some missing. The sample yields approximately 230,000 clones, around nine tenths seen once. Germline lookup yields CDR1 SGHAT and CDR2 FQNNGV. Trimming left V 5 bases short and J 0 bases short, with 9 bases between. This CDR3 has 14 amino acids. This rearrangement joins TRBV11-2 to TRBJ2-3; D not resolved. The sequence was collected from a woman younger than 35 who had recovered from COVID-19. Sequencing used PBMCs or T cells enriched from blood (not recorded which). CDR3 region: CASSHSTSTDTQYF. For the CDR3, the DNA is TGTGCCAGCAGCCACTCTACTAGCACAGATACGCAGTATTTT.